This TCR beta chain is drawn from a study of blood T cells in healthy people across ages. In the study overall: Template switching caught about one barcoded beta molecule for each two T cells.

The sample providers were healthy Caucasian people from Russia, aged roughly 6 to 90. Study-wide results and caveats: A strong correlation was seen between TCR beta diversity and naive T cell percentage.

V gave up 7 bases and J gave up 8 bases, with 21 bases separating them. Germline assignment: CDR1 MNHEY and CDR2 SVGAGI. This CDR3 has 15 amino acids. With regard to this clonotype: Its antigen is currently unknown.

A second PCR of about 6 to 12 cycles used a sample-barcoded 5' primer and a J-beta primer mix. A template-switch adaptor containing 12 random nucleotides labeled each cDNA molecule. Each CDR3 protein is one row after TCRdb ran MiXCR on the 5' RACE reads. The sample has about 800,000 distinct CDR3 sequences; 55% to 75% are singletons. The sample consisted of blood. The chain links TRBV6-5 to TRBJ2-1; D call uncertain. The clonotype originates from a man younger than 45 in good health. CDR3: CASTQALSGSYEQFF. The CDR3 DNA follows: TGTGCCAGCACCCAAGCCCTGAGTGGAAGCTATGAGCAGTTCTTC.